A single sample is the source of the 26 T cell receptor beta chains below, sequenced in a study of blood T cell repertoires in COVID-19. This table comes from immunoSEQ multiplex PCR, and its TCRdb copy is limited to in-frame clones, with some not included. Of more than 65,000 clones in the sample, approximately 82% were seen once. Specimen: peripheral blood. The source of these receptors is a woman aged 80 or older with acute or convalescent COVID-19.

This clone was seen a handful of times. The chain carries TRBV19 and TRBJ1-4; 9 bases line up with TRBD1. In germline, CDR1 is LNHDA, CDR2 SQIVND (reference sequence). This CDR3 has 16 amino acids. V shed 4 bases, J shed 8 bases, and the junction held 11 bases outside the gene matches. Here the CDR3 DNA reads TGTGCCAGTAGTACCTTAAGGACAGGGGTTGGAGAAAAACTGTTTTTT. It specifies CASSTLRTGVGEKLFF. The whole variable domain, remainder taken from reference TRBV19 and TRBJ1-4, is DGGITQSPKYLFRKEGQNVTLSCEQNLNHDAMYWYRQDPGQGLRLIYYSQIVNDFQKGDIAEGYSVSREKKESFPLTVTSAQKNPTAFYLCASSTLRTGVGEKLFFGSGTQLSVL.

This clone has just a few counts. This rearrangement joins TRBV9 to TRBJ1-5, with 9 nucleotides matching TRBD1. The CDR3 extends over 15 amino acids. With 3 bases clipped from V and 3 bases from J, the junction kept 4 bases outside the gene matches. Per germline, CDR1 SGDLS and CDR2 YYNGEE. The CDR3 loop reads CASSGGTGFNQPQHF. CDR3 sequence (DNA): TGTGCCAGCAGCGGGGGGACAGGGTTCAATCAGCCCCAGCATTTT.

This clone appeared once. This sequence joins TRBV6-5 and TRBJ1-1; the match to TRBD1 covers 7 bases. The germline V gene encodes CDR1 MNHEY and CDR2 SVGAGI. There are 14 residues in the CDR3. Unmatched junction bases numbered 7, after V lost 8 bases and J lost 1 base. CDR3 coding DNA: TGTGCCAGCCGTCCCGGGACAGCGAACACTGAAGCTTTCTTT. Encoded protein: CASRPGTANTEAFF.

The CDR3 sequence is CASTRHTPRPNEQFF. The CDR3 DNA is TGTGCCAGCACACGACACACCCCCCGGCCCAATGAGCAGTTCTTC. V usage is TRBV6-5 and J usage is TRBJ2-1; no reliable D call. The CDR3 runs to 15 residues. CDR1 and CDR2 from the germline V gene are MNHEY and SVGAGI. With 7 bases removed from V and 6 bases from J, the gap between germline ends came to 19 bases.

In its sample, this clone was seen many times. The chain has TRBV10-3 and TRBJ2-1; D is possibly TRBD1 (5 bases). The ends were cut back, 5 bases at V and 6 bases at J, with 11 bases in the middle. The germline CDR1 and CDR2 sequences are ENHRY and SYGVKD. The CDR3 contains 13 residues. CDR3 in amino acids: CAISNSDSNEQFF. CDR3 DNA: TGTGCCATCAGTAACTCCGACAGCAATGAGCAGTTCTTC.

This rearrangement joins TRBV9 to TRBJ2-3; 8 nucleotides line up with TRBD1. V trimming: 7 bases; J trimming: 2 bases; junction bases outside the gene matches: 6. The CDR3 has 14 residues. CDR1 is SGDLS, CDR2 YYNGEE, per germline. The CDR3 DNA reads as TGTGCCAGCTGCGAGACAGGGGACACAGATACGCAGTATTTT. Protein product: CASCETGDTDTQYF.

The chain combines TRBV15 with TRBJ1-3, with TRBD1 identical over 7 bases. The CDR3 is 15 residues long. Germline V gene lookup returns CDR1 LNHNV and CDR2 YYDKDF (reference sequence). Trimming at V came to 2 bases and at J to 2 bases, leaving 3 bases not matched to a gene. As DNA, the CDR3 is TGTGCCACCAGCAGATCCAGGGGGACTGGAAACACCATATATTTT. Translating it yields CATSRSRGTGNTIYF.

The chain employs TRBV19 and TRBJ2-1, with D tentatively TRBD2 (8 bases). CDR3 size: 17 residues. Germline CDR1 is LNHDA and CDR2 is SQIVND (reference sequence). Written as DNA, the CDR3 is TGTGCTACTCGTGGCGGCGGACTAGCAGGGGGGTCCGCCCGGCAGTTCTTC. This sequence encodes CATRGGGLAGGSARQFF.

The chain carries TRBV5-5 and TRBJ2-1; no clear D gene. The CDR3 runs to 15 residues. Trimming took 1 base from V and 4 from J, leaving 12 bases between them. Germline V CDR1 and CDR2: SGHKS, YYEKEE (reference sequence). The CDR3 DNA reads TGTGCCAGCAGCTTGTTCTTGGAACAGTACAATGAGCAGTTCTTC. Residues: CASSLFLEQYNEQFF.

The CDR3 sequence is CASTPGQHLQAFF. The CDR3 DNA reads as TGTGCCAGTACTCCGGGACAGCACTTACAAGCTTTCTTT. The chain carries TRBV6-5 and TRBJ1-1; 7 bases align to TRBD1. CDR1 is MNHEY and CDR2 is SVGAGI in the germline V gene. Trimming removed 9 bases from V and 9 bases from J; junction bases left unmatched: 13. The length of the CDR3 is 13 residues.

The J gene is TRBJ2-3, the V gene TRBV20-1; D ambiguous. The V gene lost 3 bases and the J gene lost 6 bases, with 13 bases spanning the gap. From germline, CDR1 is DFQATT and CDR2 SNEGSKA (reference sequence). The CDR3 consists of 13 residues. In DNA, the CDR3 is TGCAGTGCTAGTTTCGGATCTAGGGATACGCAGTATTTT. The encoded protein is CSASFGSRDTQYF.

The J gene is TRBJ1-4, the V gene TRBV23-1; D is unclear. TRBV23-1 is an ORF; its function is uncertain. V was pared by 5 bases and J by 5 bases, with 12 bases between. The CDR3 loop spans 14 amino acids. The CDR3 loop reads CASSGFDGNEKLFF. The CDR3 DNA reads TGCGCCAGCAGTGGTTTTGACGGGAATGAAAAACTGTTTTTT.

The rearrangement links TRBV15 to TRBJ2-5; the match to TRBD2 covers 13 bases. CDR3 length equals 15 residues. The junction had 9 bases not matched to a gene; V was cut back by 7 bases and J by 7 bases. CDR1 is LNHNV and CDR2 is YYDKDF in the germline V gene (reference sequence). CDR3 amino acids: CATTTTSGGTSTQYF. The CDR3 nucleotides read TGTGCCACCACCACGACTAGCGGGGGGACGTCGACCCAGTACTTC.

This sequence joins TRBV11-3 and TRBJ2-1; 8 bases line up with TRBD2. The germline gives CDR1 SGHNT, CDR2 YENEEA. V lost 5 bases to trimming and J lost 9 bases; unmatched junction nucleotides: 12. The CDR3 loop spans 15 amino acids. The CDR3 spells CASSPGFGGGPEQFF. The CDR3 coding sequence is TGTGCCAGCAGCCCTGGTTTCGGGGGGGGCCCTGAGCAGTTCTTC.

This chain connects TRBV10-3 to TRBJ2-1; D perhaps matches TRBD2 (7 bases). The CDR3 runs 15 residues. Germline V lookup: CDR1 ENHRY, CDR2 SYGVKD. Trimming stripped 2 bases from V and 6 bases from J, with 14 bases between. CDR3 amino acids: CAISEIKGEGNEQFF. DNA of the CDR3: TGTGCCATCAGTGAGATCAAGGGGGAGGGCAATGAGCAGTTCTTC.

V gene TRBV7-9 combines with J gene TRBJ2-4, with D tentatively TRBD2 (6 bases). This CDR3 spans 18 amino acids. Trimming stripped 1 base from V and 0 bases from J, with 16 bases between. Germline CDR1 reads SEHNR; CDR2 reads FQNEAQ (reference sequence). CDR3: CASSLVSGGVVAKNIQYF. The CDR3 DNA is TGTGCCAGCAGCTTAGTGAGTGGCGGGGTCGTAGCCAAAAACATTCAGTACTTC.

The chain joins TRBV7-2 to TRBJ2-1, with 10 positions matching TRBD2. This CDR3 is 15 amino acids long. After removal of 6 bases from V and 0 bases from J, the junction contained 2 bases not matched to a gene. The germline gives CDR1 SGHTA, CDR2 FQGNSA. CDR3 residues: CASRLAGSSYNEQFF. The CDR3 nucleotides are TGTGCCAGCAGACTAGCGGGGAGCTCCTACAATGAGCAGTTCTTC.

V usage is TRBV18 and J usage is TRBJ1-5; 8 nucleotides align to TRBD1. Germline V CDR1 and CDR2: KGHSH, LQKENI. The CDR3 runs 15 residues. The ends lost 4 bases at V and 5 bases at J; junction bases unmatched: 7. CDR3 protein: CASSQRTGMDQPQHF. CDR3 DNA sequence: TGTGCCAGCTCACAACGGACAGGGATGGATCAGCCCCAGCATTTT.

The chain has TRBV25-1 and TRBJ1-3; D uncertain. Germline CDR1 is MGHDK and CDR2 is SYGVNS. V dropped 9 bases and J dropped 0 bases, with 9 bases sitting between them. The CDR3 covers 13 residues. CDR3 sequence: CASNSFSGNTIYF. DNA for the CDR3: TGTGCCAGTAACAGCTTCTCTGGAAACACCATATATTTT.

This clone has only one observation. This sequence joins TRBV5-1 and TRBJ2-6; 7 bases line up with TRBD1. The CDR3 length is 18 residues. Germline V gene lookup returns CDR1 SGHRS and CDR2 YFSETQ. The J segment lost 0 bases and the V segment lost 0 bases, leaving 6 bases of the junction unmatched. The CDR3 here is CASSLGDRVHSGANVLTF. The CDR3 DNA is TGCGCCAGCAGCTTGGGAGACAGGGTACACTCTGGGGCCAACGTCCTGACTTTC.

The chain uses TRBV5-1 and TRBJ2-3, with 11 bases matching TRBD2. Germline V gene lookup returns CDR1 SGHRS and CDR2 YFSETQ. Trimming took 4 bases from V and 4 from J; bases not matched to a gene: 8. The CDR3 is made up of 16 amino acids. CDR3 residues: CASSIVLAGGSDTQYF. Here the CDR3 DNA reads TGCGCCAGCAGCATCGTCCTAGCGGGGGGATCAGATACGCAGTATTTT.

The V gene is TRBV30, the J gene TRBJ1-5; D is uncertain. The CDR3 contains 13 residues. Looked up from germline, CDR1 is GTSNPN and CDR2 is SVGIG (reference sequence). V was pared by 0 bases and J by 11 bases, with 14 bases between. The CDR3 DNA reads as TGTGCCTGGAGTGTACGAGGAGGGTCAGCCCAGCATTTT. This codes for CAWSVRGGSAQHF.

This chain joins TRBV19 and TRBJ1-6; a weak D match, TRBD1 (5 bases). CDR1 and CDR2 (germline): LNHDA, SQIVND (reference sequence). The CDR3 length is 17 residues. Trimming removed 3 bases from V and 10 bases from J, with 22 bases in between. DNA of the CDR3: TGTGCCAGTAGTATGGGATCCGGCGGGGACCTTGGGTCACCCCTCCACTTT. Protein: CASSMGSGGDLGSPLHF.

The chain couples TRBV19 to TRBJ2-3; D is uncertain. Deletions cut 4 bases from V and 1 base from J, with 24 bases between. CDR1 is LNHDA and CDR2 is SQIVND in the germline V gene (reference sequence). The CDR3 is made up of 19 amino acids. The CDR3 is CASSTPFGAASFGTDTQYF. DNA of the CDR3: TGTGCCAGTAGTACCCCCTTTGGTGCGGCCTCCTTTGGCACAGATACGCAGTATTTT.

This clone was picked up one time. J is TRBJ1-5 and V is TRBV29-1; the D is unclear. Germline CDR1 is SQVTM and CDR2 is ANQGSEA. The CDR3 sequence is 13 residues long. Trimming removed 1 base from V and 0 bases from J, with 4 bases in between. CDR3 sequence: CSVEVNSNQPQHF. CDR3 bases: TGCAGCGTTGAAGTCAATAGCAATCAGCCCCAGCATTTT.

This rearrangement joins TRBV14 to TRBJ2-1, with 8 bases lining up with TRBD2. The germline CDR1 and CDR2 sequences are SGHDN and FVKESK. J gave up 0 bases and V 3 bases, and 4 bases lay outside the gene matches. This CDR3 is built from 16 residues. This CDR3 is CASSQIAGSSYNEQFF. CDR3 bases: TGTGCCAGCAGCCAGATAGCGGGGAGCTCCTACAATGAGCAGTTCTTC.